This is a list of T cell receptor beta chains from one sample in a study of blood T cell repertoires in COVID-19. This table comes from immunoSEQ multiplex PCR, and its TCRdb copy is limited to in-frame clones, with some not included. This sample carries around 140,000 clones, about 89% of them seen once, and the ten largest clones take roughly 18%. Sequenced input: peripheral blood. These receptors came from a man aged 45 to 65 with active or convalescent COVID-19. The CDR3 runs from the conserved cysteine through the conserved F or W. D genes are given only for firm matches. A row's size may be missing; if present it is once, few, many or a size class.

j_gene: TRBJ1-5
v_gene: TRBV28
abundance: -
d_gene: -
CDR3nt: TGTGCCAGCAGTTTAGGGGGCGGGGGTCAACCCCAGCATTTT
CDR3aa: CASSLGGGGQPQHF

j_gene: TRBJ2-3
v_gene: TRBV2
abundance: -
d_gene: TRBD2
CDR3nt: TGTGCCAGCAGTGAAGAGGGTGGTAGCGGGACCACAGATACGCAGTATTTT
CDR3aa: CASSEEGGSGTTDTQYF

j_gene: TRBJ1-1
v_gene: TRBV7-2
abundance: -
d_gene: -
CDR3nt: TGTGCCAGCAGCTACCATGGCAGGGCGTCTATCCCTGAAGCTTTCTTT
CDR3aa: CASSYHGRASIPEAFF

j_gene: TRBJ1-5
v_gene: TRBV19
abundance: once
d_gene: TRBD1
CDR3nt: TGTGCCAGTTTGACAGGGGGCGGACAGCCCCAGCATTTT
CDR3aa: CASLTGGGQPQHF

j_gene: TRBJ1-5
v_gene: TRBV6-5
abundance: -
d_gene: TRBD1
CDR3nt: TGTGCCAGCAGTTCCGGGACAGATTATCAGCCCCAGCATTTT
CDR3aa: CASSSGTDYQPQHF

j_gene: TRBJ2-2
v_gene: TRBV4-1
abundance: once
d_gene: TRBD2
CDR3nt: TGCGCCAGCAGCCCCCCTCCGGGACTAGCGGGAGTGGGCACCGGGGAGCTGTTTTTT
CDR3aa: CASSPPPGLAGVGTGELFF

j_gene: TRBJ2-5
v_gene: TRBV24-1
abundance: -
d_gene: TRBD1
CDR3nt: TGTGCCACCAGTATCCAGGGGGCAAAGACCCAGTACTTC
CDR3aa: CATSIQGAKTQYF

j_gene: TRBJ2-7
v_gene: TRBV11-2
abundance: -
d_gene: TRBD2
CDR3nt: TGTGCCAGCAGCTTAGAACCTCGGGTAGCGGGGGGGCCGGGACCCTACGAGCAGTACTTC
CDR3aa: CASSLEPRVAGGPGPYEQYF

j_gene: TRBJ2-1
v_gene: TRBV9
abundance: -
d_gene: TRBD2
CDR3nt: TGTGCCAGCAGCTCTTCGCGGGGTCTAGCGGGGGTTAGCGAGCAGTTCTTC
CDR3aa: CASSSSRGLAGVSEQFF

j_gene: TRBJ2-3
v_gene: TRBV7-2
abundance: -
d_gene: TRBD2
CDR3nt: TGTGCCAGCAGCTTGCAAGTAGCGGGGGGGCGAGATACGCAGTATTTT
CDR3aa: CASSLQVAGGRDTQYF

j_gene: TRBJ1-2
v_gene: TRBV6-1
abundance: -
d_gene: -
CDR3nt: TGTGCCAGCAGTGATCCCGGGACATACTATGGCTACACCTTC
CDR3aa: CASSDPGTYYGYTF

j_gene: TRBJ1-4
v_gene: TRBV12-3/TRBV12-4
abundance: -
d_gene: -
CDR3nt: TGTGCCAGCAGCACCCCCAGCGGAAAACTGTTTTTT
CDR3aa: CASSTPSGKLFF

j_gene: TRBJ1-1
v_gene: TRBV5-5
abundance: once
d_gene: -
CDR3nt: TGTGCCAGCAGCTTGGTTGCGGCAGGGGAAGGTGAAGCTTTCTTT
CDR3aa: CASSLVAAGEGEAFF

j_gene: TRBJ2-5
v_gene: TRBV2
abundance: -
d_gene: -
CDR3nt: TGTGCCAGCATTGTAGACCCCCAAGAGGCCCAGTACTTC
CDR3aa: CASIVDPQEAQYF

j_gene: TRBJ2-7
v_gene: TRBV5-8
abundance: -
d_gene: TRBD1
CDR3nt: TGTGCCAGCAGCCCCCGGCAGGGGGCGACCTACGAGCAGTACTTC
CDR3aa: CASSPRQGATYEQYF

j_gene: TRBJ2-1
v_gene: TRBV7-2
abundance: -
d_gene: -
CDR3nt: TGTGCCAGCAGCTTAGATAACTACAATGAGCAGTTCTTC
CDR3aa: CASSLDNYNEQFF

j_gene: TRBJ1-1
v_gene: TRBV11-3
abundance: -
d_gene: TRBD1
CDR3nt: TGTGCCAGCAGCTTAGTCAGATCACAGGGGGTTACTGAAGCTTTCTTT
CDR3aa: CASSLVRSQGVTEAFF

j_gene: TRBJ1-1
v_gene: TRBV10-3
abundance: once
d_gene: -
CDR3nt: TGTGCCATCAGTGAGAAAGCAGGGAACACTGAAGCTTTCTTT
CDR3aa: CAISEKAGNTEAFF

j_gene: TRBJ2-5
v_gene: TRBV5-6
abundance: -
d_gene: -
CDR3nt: TGTGCCAGCAGCTCGCTACAGGGTTTTAAGACCCAGTACTTC
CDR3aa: CASSSLQGFKTQYF

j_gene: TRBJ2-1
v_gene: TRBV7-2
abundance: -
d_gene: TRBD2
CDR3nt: TGTGCCAGCAGCCTGAACAGCGGGAGTCTTCTTGAGCAGTTCTTC
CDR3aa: CASSLNSGSLLEQFF

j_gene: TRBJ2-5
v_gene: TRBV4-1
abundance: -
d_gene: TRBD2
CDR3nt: TGCGCCAGCAGCCAAGTGTTCGCGACTAGCGGGGGCCAAGAGACCCAGTACTTC
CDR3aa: CASSQVFATSGGQETQYF

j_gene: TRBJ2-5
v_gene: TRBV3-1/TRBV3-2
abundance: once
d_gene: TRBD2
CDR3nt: TGTGCCAGCAGCCTACAGACTAGCGGGAGGGGGGAGACCCAGTACTTC
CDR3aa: CASSLQTSGRGETQYF

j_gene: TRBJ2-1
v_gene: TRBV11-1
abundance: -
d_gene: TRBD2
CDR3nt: TGTGCCAGCAGTCGGGAGGCCATAACCTACAATGAGCAGTTCTTC
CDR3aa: CASSREAITYNEQFF

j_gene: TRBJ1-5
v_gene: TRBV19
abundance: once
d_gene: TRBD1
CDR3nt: TGTGCCAGTAGTGCGACAGGGACAGGTCAGCCCCAGCATTTT
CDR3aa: CASSATGTGQPQHF

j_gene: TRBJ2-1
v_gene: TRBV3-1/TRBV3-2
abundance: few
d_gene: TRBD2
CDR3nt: TGTGCCAGCAGCCAAGATGTGGCTAGCGGGACCTACAATGAGCAGTTCTTC
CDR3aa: CASSQDVASGTYNEQFF

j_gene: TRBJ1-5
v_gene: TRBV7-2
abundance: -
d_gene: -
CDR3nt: TGTGCCAGCAGCCTACAGGATAATCAGCCCCAGCATTTT
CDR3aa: CASSLQDNQPQHF

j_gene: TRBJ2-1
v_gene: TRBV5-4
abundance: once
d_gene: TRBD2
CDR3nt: TGTGCCAGCAGCTTGGCCGGGCTAGCGGGAGTGGTTGAGCAGTTCTTC
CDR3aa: CASSLAGLAGVVEQFF

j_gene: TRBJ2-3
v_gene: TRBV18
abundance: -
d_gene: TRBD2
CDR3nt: TGTGCCAGCTCAGAGGTCACTAGCGTCACAGATACGCAGTATTTT
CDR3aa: CASSEVTSVTDTQYF

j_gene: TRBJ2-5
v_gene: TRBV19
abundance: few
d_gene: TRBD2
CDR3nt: TGTGCCAGTAGCCTCGACGGACTAGCGGGAACGACCCAGTACTTC
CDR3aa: CASSLDGLAGTTQYF

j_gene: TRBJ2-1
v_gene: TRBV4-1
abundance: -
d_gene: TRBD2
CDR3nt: TGCGCCAGCAGCCAAGCACTAGCGGACCTCTACAATGAGCAGTTCTTC
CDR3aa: CASSQALADLYNEQFF

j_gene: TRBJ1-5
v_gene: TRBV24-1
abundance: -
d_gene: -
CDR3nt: TGTGCCACCAGTAGAACAGGCGATCAGCCCCAGCATTTT
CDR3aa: CATSRTGDQPQHF

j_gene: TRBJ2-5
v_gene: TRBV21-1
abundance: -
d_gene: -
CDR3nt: TGTGCCAGCGATCTAGGAGGGTTACGGGGGGAGACCCAGTACTTC
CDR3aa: CASDLGGLRGETQYF

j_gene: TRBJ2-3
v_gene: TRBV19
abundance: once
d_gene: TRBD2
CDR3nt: TGTGCCTTGAGGCGGGGGGGCCGATGGCCAGATACGCAGTATTTT
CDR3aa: CALRRGGRWPDTQYF

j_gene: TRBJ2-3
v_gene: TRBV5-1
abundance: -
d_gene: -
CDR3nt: TGCGCCAGCAGCTTGGTTCTATTCATGGCAGATACGCAGTATTTT
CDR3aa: CASSLVLFMADTQYF

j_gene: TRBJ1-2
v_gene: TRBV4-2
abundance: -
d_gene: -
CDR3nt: TGTGCCAGCAGCCAAGACCACAGGGCTGGCTACACCTTC
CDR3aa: CASSQDHRAGYTF

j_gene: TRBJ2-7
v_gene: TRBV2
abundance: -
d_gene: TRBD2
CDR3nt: TGTGCCGGGGGGAAGGGGAGGGCCTACGAGCAGTACTTC
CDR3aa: CAGGKGRAYEQYF